The T cell receptor (beta chain) described here comes from a study of shared clonotypes between healthy human individuals. Study information: Each donor contributed plates that comprised three CD4 naive, three CD4 memory, two CD8 naive and one CD8 memory. Study-wide points: Of the naive CD4 clonotypes, about 5% were shared across a few donors.

Original handling: There were no quality scores in the junction-only immunoSEQ sequences, so filtering differed. Sequenced by immunoSEQ multiplex PCR; TCRdb stores in-frame clones only, minus some. That table supplies the V and J calls and clone size; D and trimming were determined from the DNA. The repertoire has 1.4 million to 1.5 million clones, about 96% of them found once; the top ten carry 1% to 1.5%. With regard to this clone: Its matching antigen is unknown.

CD4+ cells underwent separation, giving CD45RA+ naive and CD45RA-negative memory subsets. The sequenced material came from naive CD4+ T cells sorted from blood. The subset denotes: CD45RA+ positively selected. The TCR sequence derives from a man aged 25-40 years in good health.

CDR3 amino acids: CASSPNDGNTEAFF. CDR3 DNA sequence: TGTGCCAGCTCACCCAATGACGGGAACACTGAAGCTTTCTTT. The chain couples TRBV18 to TRBJ1-1; D unclear. The CDR3 sequence is 14 residues long. V was pared by 3 bases and J by 1 base, with 9 bases between. Germline V gives CDR1 KGHSH, CDR2 LQKENI.